These T cell receptor beta chains were read from a single sample in a study of CD8+CD57+ T cells in acquired aplastic anemia. One entry per CDR3 protein results from TCRdb running MiXCR on the reads. The sample carries around 190,000 distinct CDR3 sequences, roughly half recorded once. Sequences were obtained from sorted CD4+, CD8+, or CD8+CD57+ T cells (not recorded which) from PBMCs. These receptors came from a human donor in good health, serving as a control. Both conserved end residues are part of each CDR3. Each record gives: V gene, J gene, CDR3 protein.

v_call: TRBV28; j_call: TRBJ2-7; cdr3_aa: CASSPGTELYEQYF
v_call: TRBV20-1; j_call: TRBJ2-6; cdr3_aa: CSASRPGANVLTF
v_call: TRBV7-2; j_call: TRBJ2-3; cdr3_aa: CASSSGGGAWDTQYF
v_call: TRBV2; j_call: TRBJ2-1; cdr3_aa: CASRTVGGAIPFF
v_call: TRBV6-5; j_call: TRBJ2-2; cdr3_aa: CASRREAGELFF
v_call: TRBV2; j_call: TRBJ2-7; cdr3_aa: CASRGEPYEQYF
v_call: TRBV24-1; j_call: TRBJ1-5; cdr3_aa: CATSAQGNQPQHF
v_call: TRBV19; j_call: TRBJ1-6; cdr3_aa: CASSLTDRDNSPLHF
v_call: TRBV7-9; j_call: TRBJ2-5; cdr3_aa: CASSLGRAGGETQYF
v_call: TRBV5-4; j_call: TRBJ1-6; cdr3_aa: CASSLGQGGFDNSPLHF
v_call: TRBV5-1; j_call: TRBJ2-7; cdr3_aa: CASSEVRPSYEQYF
v_call: TRBV6-1; j_call: TRBJ1-2; cdr3_aa: CASQNRGWGYTF
v_call: TRBV15; j_call: TRBJ1-1; cdr3_aa: CATSRWSLGSNTEAFF
v_call: TRBV19; j_call: TRBJ1-5; cdr3_aa: CASSTTGTQPQHF
v_call: TRBV25-1; j_call: TRBJ1-2; cdr3_aa: CASSTLRKGPSGGHTF
v_call: TRBV28; j_call: TRBJ2-5; cdr3_aa: CASSPGQEKETQYF
v_call: TRBV4-2; j_call: TRBJ2-7; cdr3_aa: CASPGQSAYEQYF
v_call: TRBV10-3; j_call: TRBJ1-5; cdr3_aa: CAISAGQERQPQHF
v_call: TRBV5-1; j_call: TRBJ2-7; cdr3_aa: CASSSRDGHYEQYF
v_call: TRBV20-1; j_call: TRBJ1-2; cdr3_aa: CSARDRGPRWGYTF
v_call: TRBV20-1; j_call: TRBJ1-2; cdr3_aa: CSASKGWGYGYTF
v_call: TRBV5-1; j_call: TRBJ1-1; cdr3_aa: CASSFSKATFTEAFF
v_call: TRBV20-1; j_call: TRBJ2-7; cdr3_aa: CSASGQAGSEQYF
v_call: TRBV20-1; j_call: TRBJ2-7; cdr3_aa: CSAFSGGAKQQYF
v_call: TRBV10-3; j_call: TRBJ1-1; cdr3_aa: CAISPTGKSPGTEAFF
v_call: TRBV20-1; j_call: TRBJ2-7; cdr3_aa: CSARDLTGGGHF
v_call: TRBV4-2; j_call: TRBJ2-3; cdr3_aa: CASSRGAGTDTQYF
v_call: TRBV7-9; j_call: TRBJ1-1; cdr3_aa: CASSLTGGFTEAFF
v_call: TRBV25-1; j_call: TRBJ2-7; cdr3_aa: CASSSVRLGGEQYF
v_call: TRBV7-6; j_call: TRBJ2-5; cdr3_aa: CASSQGKERTQYF
v_call: TRBV7-8; j_call: TRBJ1-3; cdr3_aa: CASSPQTGTVGNTIYF
v_call: TRBV7-8; j_call: TRBJ1-5; cdr3_aa: CASSLGGAGSSNQPQHF
v_call: TRBV7-2; j_call: TRBJ2-2; cdr3_aa: CASRVGQEHTGELFF
v_call: TRBV29-1; j_call: TRBJ1-1; cdr3_aa: CSLGQGGTEAFF
v_call: TRBV20-1; j_call: TRBJ2-2; cdr3_aa: CSAREGGTGFSGELFF
v_call: TRBV19; j_call: -; cdr3_aa: CASTPKRGLFGQFF
v_call: TRBV9; j_call: TRBJ2-7; cdr3_aa: CASSASTDRALGYEQYF
v_call: TRBV10-3; j_call: -; cdr3_aa: CAIRGSGGPGEQFF
v_call: TRBV9; j_call: TRBJ2-5; cdr3_aa: CASSGAGTWETQYF
v_call: TRBV20-1; j_call: TRBJ2-3; cdr3_aa: CSARDSGGASDTQYF
v_call: TRBV19; j_call: TRBJ2-1; cdr3_aa: CASSIVWGPPVF